The 17 T cell receptor beta chains presented below share a single source sample, sequenced in a study of cytomegalovirus exposure and HLA in healthy donors. It was with 60 Vbeta and 13 Jbeta primers that the PCR ran. Assay: immunoSEQ multiplex PCR; the TCRdb copy retains only in-frame clones and omits some. The repertoire holds fewer than 150,000 clones, with approximately 80% as singletons. The material sequenced was PBMCs. The receptors shown here come from a man between 45 and 60 years old in good health and CMV-seronegative.

This CDR3 reads CASSLPSGNTGELFF. CDR3 bases: TGCGCCAGCAGCCTCCCGAGCGGGAACACCGGGGAGCTGTTTTTT. The chain is built from TRBV4-1 and TRBJ2-2, with a possible D match to TRBD2 (5 bases). In germline, CDR1 is MGHRA, CDR2 YSYEKL. The CDR3 is made up of 15 amino acids. Trimming left V 4 bases short and J 1 base short, with 10 bases between.

V and J are TRBV12-2 and TRBJ2-5; the table's D gene call, TRBD2, was not cross checked with the DNA. TRBV12-2 is noted as a pseudogene. The CDR3 is 18 residues long. The CDR3: CASRLRAGGPYSEETQYF. DNA for the CDR3: TGTGCAAGTCGCTTACGAGCGGGAGGGCCCTATAGCGAAGAGACCCAGTACTTC.

This rearrangement joins TRBV30 to TRBJ1-4, with D unclear. Per the germline V gene, CDR1 is GTSNPN and CDR2 is SVGIG (reference sequence). Trimming took 2 bases from V and 4 from J, leaving 17 bases between them. This CDR3 contains 16 residues. CDR3 loop: CAWSPSSSSRNEKLFF. The CDR3 bases are TGTGCCTGGAGTCCTTCTTCTAGCAGCCGTAATGAAAAACTGTTTTTT.

The chain couples TRBV18 to TRBJ2-1; 10 nucleotides agree with TRBD2. Germline values: CDR1 KGHSH, CDR2 LQKENI. V was pared by 3 bases and J by 7 bases, with 6 bases of the junction left unmatched. This CDR3 region has 15 residues. CDR3 DNA: TGTGCCAGCTCACCCGCTAGCGGGAGACTTAATGAGCAGTTCTTC. It translates to CASSPASGRLNEQFF.

The chain joins TRBV5-1 to TRBJ2-1; the match to TRBD2 covers 7 bases. V lost 5 bases, J lost 4 bases, and 12 bases stayed unmatched. The length of the CDR3 is 16 residues. Germline V gene sequence: CDR1 SGHRS, CDR2 YFSETQ. The CDR3 bases are TGCGCCAGCAGATCCGGGCTCCCCGGGGGGTACAATGAGCAGTTCTTC. As protein: CASRSGLPGGYNEQFF.

V and J are TRBV2 and TRBJ2-1; the D is unclear. CDR1 SNHLY and CDR2 FYNNEI come from the germline V gene. With 9 bases removed from V and 4 bases from J, the gap between germline ends came to 16 bases. The CDR3 extends over 14 amino acids. The CDR3 is CASRWLPQYNEQFF. DNA of the CDR3: TGTGCCAGTCGATGGCTCCCCCAATACAATGAGCAGTTCTTC.

This chain connects TRBV23-1 to TRBJ2-7, with no clear D. TRBV23-1 has ORF status, its function being uncertain. Trimming took 6 bases from V and 4 from J, leaving 13 bases between them. This CDR3 contains 13 residues. Here the CDR3 DNA reads TGCGCCAGCAGACCATACAAGTTATACGAGCAGTACTTC. It translates to CASRPYKLYEQYF.

The table lists this clone with a few counts. The chain employs TRBV5-6 and TRBJ1-1, with no clear D. The germline CDR1 and CDR2 sequences are SGHDT and YYEEEE. The CDR3 totals 14 residues. Trimming cost V 3 bases and J 4 bases, with 13 bases left between them. CDR3 loop: CASSSRVRGTEAFF. CDR3 coding DNA: TGTGCCAGCAGCTCTCGGGTTCGAGGCACTGAAGCTTTCTTT.

This chain joins TRBV5-6 and TRBJ2-1; D may be TRBD2 (6 bases). The germline V and J ends were trimmed by 4 bases and 3 bases, with 14 bases remaining between them. Per germline, CDR1 SGHDT and CDR2 YYEEEE. CDR3 size: 15 residues. The CDR3, as DNA: TGTGCCAGCAGCCTTAGCGGAGCCCACTACAATGAGCAGTTCTTC. Translated: CASSLSGAHYNEQFF. Full variable domain (missing parts from reference TRBV5-6 and TRBJ2-1): DAGVTQSPTHLIKTRGQQVTLRCSPKSGHDTVSWYQQALGQGPQFIFQYYEEEERQRGNFPDRFSGHQFPNYSSELNVNALLLGDSALYLCASSLSGAHYNEQFFGPGTRLTVL.

This chain connects TRBV11-1 to TRBJ1-3; TRBD1 might be the D (5 bases). The CDR3 loop spans 14 amino acids. V was clipped by 4 bases and J by 0 bases, with 7 bases between them. In germline, CDR1 is SGHAT, CDR2 FQDESV (reference sequence). The CDR3 here is CASSSGLSGNTIYF. For the CDR3, the DNA is TGTGCCAGCAGCTCGGGACTCTCTGGAAACACCATATATTTT. Complete variable domain (other parts from reference TRBV11-1 and TRBJ1-3): EAEVAQSPRYKITEKSQAVAFWCDPISGHATLYWYRQILGQGPELLVQFQDESVVDDSQLPKDRFSAERLKGVDSTLKIQPAELGDSAMYLCASSSGLSGNTIYFGEGSWLTVV.

This chain joins TRBV4-3 and TRBJ2-3; TRBD1 matches 8 bases. There are 16 residues in the CDR3. V was pared by 4 bases and J by 2 bases, with 8 bases of the junction left unmatched. CDR1 and CDR2 from the germline V gene are LGHNA and YSLEER. Here the CDR3 reads CASSRETGAYTDTQYF. Written as DNA, the CDR3 is TGCGCCAGCAGCCGCGAGACAGGGGCGTACACAGATACGCAGTATTTT.

This chain uses TRBV5-4 with TRBJ1-1; no definite D call. CDR1 is SGHNT and CDR2 is YYREEE in the germline V gene (reference sequence). The V gene lost 4 bases and the J gene lost 1 base, with 8 bases spanning the gap. This CDR3 is built from 13 residues. The CDR3: CASSIGRNTEAFF. CDR3 bases: TGTGCCAGCAGCATTGGCAGGAACACTGAAGCTTTCTTT.

A note on this clone: At one end the junction does not follow the germline gene, possibly because of a read error. V and J are TRBV6-6 and TRBJ2-1; 11 bases map to TRBD1. This CDR3 has 15 amino acids. Germline V gene sequence: CDR1 MNHNY, CDR2 SVGAGI (reference sequence). The CDR3 nucleotides are TGTTCCAGCAGGAAGGGACAGGGGGACTACAATGAGCAGTTCTTC. Translating gives CSSRKGQGDYNEQFF.

This chain connects TRBV6-4 to TRBJ2-1, with 13 bases matching TRBD2. The germline gives CDR1 MRHNA, CDR2 SNTAGT. This CDR3 has 14 amino acids. Trimming cost V 4 bases and J 13 bases; bases outside gene matches: 7. CDR3 DNA sequence: TGTGCCAGCAGTGGTGCACGACTAGCGGGGGGACAGTTCTTC. The encoded protein is CASSGARLAGGQFF.

The V call is TRBV7-3, the J call TRBJ1-1; TRBD1 matches at 9 bases. Germline V gene data show CDR1 as SGHTA and CDR2 as FQGTGA. CDR3 size: 16 residues. Trimming at V came to 0 bases and at J to 3 bases, leaving 5 bases not matched to a gene. The CDR3 DNA sequence: TGTGCCAGCAGCTTAACGTCGGACAGGGGCCACACTGAAGCTTTCTTT. Encoded protein: CASSLTSDRGHTEAFF. Full variable domain (remainder filled in from reference TRBV7-3 and TRBJ1-1): GAGVSQTPSNKVTEKGKYVELRCDPISGHTALYWYRQSLGQGPEFLIYFQGTGAADDSGLPNDRFFAVRPEGSVSTLKIQRTERGDSAVYLCASSLTSDRGHTEAFFGQGTRLTVV.

The genes are TRBV5-1 and TRBJ2-7; 7 bases are shared with TRBD1. This CDR3 is 14 amino acids long. V shed 0 bases, J shed 1 base, and the junction held 1 base outside the gene matches. Germline CDR1 is SGHRS and CDR2 is YFSETQ. In nucleotides, the CDR3 is TGCGCCAGCAGCTTGGAGGGGGCGTCCTACGAGCAGTACTTC. This gives the protein CASSLEGASYEQYF.

About this clone: Compared with germline, one end of the junction differs, possibly owing to a read error. The chain joins TRBV7-7 to TRBJ2-5; the match to TRBD2 covers 8 bases. This CDR3 region has 15 residues. CDR1 is SSHAT, CDR2 FNYEAQ, per germline (reference sequence). CDR3: CASSLDGGAAETQYF. CDR3 sequence (DNA): TGTGCTAGCAGCTTAGACGGGGGGGCGGCAGAGACCCAGTACTTC.